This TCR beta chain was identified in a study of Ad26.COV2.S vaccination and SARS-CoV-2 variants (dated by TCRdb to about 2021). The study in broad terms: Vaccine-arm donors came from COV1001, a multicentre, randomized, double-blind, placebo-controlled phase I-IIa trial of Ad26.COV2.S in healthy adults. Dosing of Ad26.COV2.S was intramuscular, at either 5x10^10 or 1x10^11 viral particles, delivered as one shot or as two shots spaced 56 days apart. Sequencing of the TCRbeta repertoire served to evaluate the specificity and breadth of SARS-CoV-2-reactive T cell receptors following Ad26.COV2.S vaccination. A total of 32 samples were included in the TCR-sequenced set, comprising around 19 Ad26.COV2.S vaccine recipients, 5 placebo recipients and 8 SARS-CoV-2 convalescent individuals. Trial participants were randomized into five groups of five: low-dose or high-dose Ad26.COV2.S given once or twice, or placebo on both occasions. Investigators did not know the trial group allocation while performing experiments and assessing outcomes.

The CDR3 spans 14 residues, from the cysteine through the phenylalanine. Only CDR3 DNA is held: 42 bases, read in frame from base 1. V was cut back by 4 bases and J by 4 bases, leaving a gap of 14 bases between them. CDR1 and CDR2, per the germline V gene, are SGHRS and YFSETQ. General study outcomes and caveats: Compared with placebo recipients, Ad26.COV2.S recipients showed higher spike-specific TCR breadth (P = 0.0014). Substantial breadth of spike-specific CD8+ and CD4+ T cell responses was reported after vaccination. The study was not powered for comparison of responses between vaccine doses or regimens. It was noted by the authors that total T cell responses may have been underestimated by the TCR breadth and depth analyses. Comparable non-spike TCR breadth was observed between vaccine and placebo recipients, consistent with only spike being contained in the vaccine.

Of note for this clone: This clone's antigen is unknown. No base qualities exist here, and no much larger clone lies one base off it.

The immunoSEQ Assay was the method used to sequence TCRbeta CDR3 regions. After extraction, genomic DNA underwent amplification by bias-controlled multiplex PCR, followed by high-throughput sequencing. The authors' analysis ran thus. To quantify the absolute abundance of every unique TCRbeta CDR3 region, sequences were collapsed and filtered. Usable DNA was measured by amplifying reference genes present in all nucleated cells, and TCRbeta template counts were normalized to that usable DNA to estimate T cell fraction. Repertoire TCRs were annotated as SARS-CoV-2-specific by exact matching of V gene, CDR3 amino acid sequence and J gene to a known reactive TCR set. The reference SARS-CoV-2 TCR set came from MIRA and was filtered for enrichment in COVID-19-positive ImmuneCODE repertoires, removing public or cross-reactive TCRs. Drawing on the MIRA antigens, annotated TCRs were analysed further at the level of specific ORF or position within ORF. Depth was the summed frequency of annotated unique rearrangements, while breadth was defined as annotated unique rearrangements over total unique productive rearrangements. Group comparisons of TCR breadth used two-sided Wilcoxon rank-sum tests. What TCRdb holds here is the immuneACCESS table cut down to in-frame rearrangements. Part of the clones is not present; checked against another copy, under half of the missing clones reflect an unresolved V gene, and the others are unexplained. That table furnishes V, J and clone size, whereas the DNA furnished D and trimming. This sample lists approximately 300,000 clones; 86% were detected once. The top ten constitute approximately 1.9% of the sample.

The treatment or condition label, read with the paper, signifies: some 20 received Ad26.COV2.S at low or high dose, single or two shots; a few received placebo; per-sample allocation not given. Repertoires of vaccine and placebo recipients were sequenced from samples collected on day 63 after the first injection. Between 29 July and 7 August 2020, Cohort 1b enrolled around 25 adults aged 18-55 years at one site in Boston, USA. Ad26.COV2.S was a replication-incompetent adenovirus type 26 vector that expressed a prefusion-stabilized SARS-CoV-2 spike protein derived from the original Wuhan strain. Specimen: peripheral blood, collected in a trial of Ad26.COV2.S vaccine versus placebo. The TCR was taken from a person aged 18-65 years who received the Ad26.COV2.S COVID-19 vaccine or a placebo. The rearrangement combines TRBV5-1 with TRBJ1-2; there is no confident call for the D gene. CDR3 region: CASSLSVASYGYTF. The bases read TGCGCCAGCAGCCTCTCGGTGGCTAGCTATGGCTACACCTTC.